Each of the 30 T cell receptor beta chains below was sequenced from the same sample in a study of shared clonotypes between healthy human individuals. The table came from immunoSEQ multiplex PCR; TCRdb's copy has only in-frame clones and leaves some out. The sample holds about 450,000 clones, around 79% seen once. The material sequenced was PBMCs. All receptors derive from a woman aged 40 to 50 in good health. Some clones in this sample may be carry-over from other donors' samples.

Comment on this clone: A far larger clone differs by one base, so this is likely a read error. The genes are TRBV4-1 and TRBJ2-3; 8 bases map to TRBD1. Germline CDR1 reads MGHRA; CDR2 reads YSYEKL. Losses at the gene ends were 3 bases for V and 3 bases for J; bases not matched to a gene: 14. The CDR3 extends over 18 amino acids. The CDR3 loop is CASSHVPKTGVRTDTQYF. CDR3 in DNA: TGCGCCAGCAGCCATGTGCCGAAGACAGGGGTAAGGACAGATACGCAGTATTTT.

The chain is built from TRBV7-2 and TRBJ2-7, with D possibly matching TRBD2 (6 bases). From germline, CDR1 is SGHTA and CDR2 FQGNSA. The CDR3 extends over 14 amino acids. The V end was cut by 5 bases, the J end by 1 base, with 12 bases between. The CDR3 DNA is TGTGCCAGCAGCACCGGGACTGCTTCCTACGAGCAGTACTTC. It specifies CASSTGTASYEQYF.

This clone has a handful of counts. V is TRBV27 and J is TRBJ2-1, with D possibly called TRBD1 or TRBD2 (5 bases each). The CDR3 consists of 14 residues. CDR1 is MNHEY, CDR2 SMNVEV, per germline (reference sequence). V dropped 7 bases and J dropped 7 bases, with 17 bases sitting between them. The CDR3 DNA is TGTGCCAGCACCGTTGCCCCGGGGCGGAATGAGCAGTTCTTC. Translating gives CASTVAPGRNEQFF.

The chain uses TRBV11-3 and TRBJ2-2; 8 positions match TRBD2. After removal of 5 bases from V and 7 bases from J, the junction contained 15 bases not matched to a gene. The CDR3 is 17 residues long. Per the germline V gene, CDR1 is SGHNT and CDR2 is YENEEA. The CDR3 loop reads CASSPPRREGRGGELFF. The CDR3 DNA follows: TGTGCCAGCAGCCCCCCCCGACGGGAGGGCCGGGGCGGGGAGCTGTTTTTT. Full variable domain (missing parts from reference TRBV11-3 and TRBJ2-2): EAGVVQSPRYKIIEKKQPVAFWCNPISGHNTLYWYLQNLGQGPELLIRYENEEAVDDSQLPKDRFSAERLKGVDSTLKIQPAELGDSAVYLCASSPPRREGRGGELFFGEGSRLTVL.

This chain joins TRBV6-5 and TRBJ1-1; D remains ambiguous. With 7 bases removed from V and 5 bases from J, the gap between germline ends came to 17 bases. CDR1 and CDR2 from the germline V gene are MNHEY and SVGAGI. This CDR3 contains 14 residues. The CDR3 nucleotides read TGTGCCAGCAATTTGTCCCAGGAGTGGACTGAAGCTTTCTTT. It yields the protein CASNLSQEWTEAFF.

The chain carries TRBV4-1 and TRBJ2-1, with 8 bases fitting TRBD2. Germline V gene lookup returns CDR1 MGHRA and CDR2 YSYEKL. Trimming at V came to 6 bases and at J to 7 bases, leaving 17 bases not matched to a gene. This CDR3 region has 17 residues. CDR3 sequence reads: CASSPRRGVGLGNEQFF. The CDR3 DNA reads TGCGCCAGCAGTCCCCGGCGGGGGGTAGGGCTGGGTAATGAGCAGTTCTTC.

This chain joins TRBV2 and TRBJ2-3, with TRBD1 matching 7 bases. The CDR3 totals 13 residues. CDR1 and CDR2 from the germline V gene are SNHLY and FYNNEI. V gave up 7 bases and J gave up 4 bases; unmatched junction bases: 5. CDR3: CASNQQGSDTQYF. DNA of the CDR3: TGTGCCAGCAATCAACAGGGGTCAGATACGCAGTATTTT.

The chain uses TRBV6-5 and TRBJ2-5; TRBD1 aligns across 9 bases. The CDR3 contains 15 residues. The germline gives CDR1 MNHEY, CDR2 SVGAGI. Germline trimming cut 4 bases from V and 6 bases from J; bases unmatched to any gene: 9. CDR3 sequence (DNA): TGTGCCAGCAGTTCGACTGGGACAGGGAAAAAGACCCAGTACTTC. Translation gives CASSSTGTGKKTQYF.

This clone was seen a single time. The gene calls are TRBV4-1 and TRBJ1-3; D gene unclear. V gave up 0 bases and J gave up 3 bases, with 6 bases separating them. Looked up from germline, CDR1 is MGHRA and CDR2 is YSYEKL. The CDR3 runs 14 residues. Here the CDR3 DNA reads TGCGCCAGCAGCCAAGAGAGCGTTGGAAACACCATATATTTT. Encoded protein: CASSQESVGNTIYF.

This chain uses TRBV7-3 with TRBJ2-1; 9 bases fit TRBD2. The germline CDR1 and CDR2 sequences are SGHTA and FQGTGA. After removal of 4 bases from V and 9 bases from J, the junction contained 7 bases not matched to a gene. The CDR3 length is 14 residues. CDR3: CASSSGLAVGEQFF. The CDR3 DNA follows: TGTGCCAGCAGCTCGGGACTAGCTGTTGGTGAGCAGTTCTTC.

The chain has TRBV7-3 and TRBJ2-1; D not resolved. V was shortened by 3 bases and J by 7 bases, with 4 bases between the two germline ends. CDR3 length: 11 amino acids. From germline, CDR1 is SGHTA and CDR2 FQGTGA. CDR3 loop: CASSLGNEQFF. As DNA, the CDR3 is TGTGCCAGCAGCTTGGGTAATGAGCAGTTCTTC. The complete variable domain, with remaining parts taken from reference TRBV7-3 and TRBJ2-1, reads GAGVSQTPSNKVTEKGKYVELRCDPISGHTALYWYRQSLGQGPEFLIYFQGTGAADDSGLPNDRFFAVRPEGSVSTLKIQRTERGDSAVYLCASSLGNEQFFGPGTRLTVL.

This clone has a count of ten or more. The chain uses TRBV11-2 and TRBJ1-1; weak D call: TRBD1 (5 bases). This CDR3 comprises 13 residues. Trimming pared 5 bases from V and 4 bases from J, leaving 11 bases between. Germline assignment: CDR1 SGHAT and CDR2 FQNNGV. The CDR3 loop reads CASSQARGTEAFF. CDR3 nucleotides: TGTGCCAGCAGCCAAGCGAGGGGCACTGAAGCTTTCTTT.

V usage is TRBV6-5 and J usage is TRBJ2-7; 8 positions match TRBD2. The V gene's germline CDR1 is MNHEY and CDR2 SVGAGI. The ends lost 8 bases at V and 6 bases at J; junction bases unmatched: 6. This CDR3 is 12 amino acids long. CDR3 sequence reads: CASEREPGEQYF. The CDR3 coding sequence is TGTGCCAGCGAGCGGGAGCCGGGCGAGCAGTACTTC.

The chain links TRBV2 to TRBJ2-4, with D unresolved. Trimming removed 2 bases at V and 7 bases at J, with 6 bases between. Germline values: CDR1 SNHLY, CDR2 FYNNEI. The CDR3 sequence is 12 residues long. CDR3 sequence reads: CASSETINIQYF. The CDR3 DNA reads as TGTGCCAGCAGTGAAACTATCAACATTCAGTACTTC.

This clone was counted between two and nine times. The chain has TRBV7-8 and TRBJ2-5; 7 bases are shared with TRBD1. From germline, CDR1 is SGHVS and CDR2 FQNEAQ. V lost 6 bases to trimming and J lost 7 bases; unmatched junction nucleotides: 8. The CDR3 length is 13 residues. This CDR3 reads CASRSTGYGTQYF. In DNA, the CDR3 is TGTGCCAGCAGGTCGACAGGGTACGGGACCCAGTACTTC. Full variable domain (rest looked up from reference TRBV7-8 and TRBJ2-5): GAGVSQSPRYKVAKRGQDVALRCDPISGHVSLFWYQQALGQGPEFLTYFQNEAQLDKSGLPSDRFFAERPEGSVSTLKIQRTQQEDSAVYLCASRSTGYGTQYFGPGTRLLVL.

The V and J genes are TRBV7-7 and TRBJ2-1, with 7 bases that match TRBD2. Germline V gene data show CDR1 as SSHAT and CDR2 as FNYEAQ (reference sequence). CDR3 length equals 15 residues. With V trimmed by 5 bases and J by 5 bases, 9 bases remained unmatched. The CDR3 region is CASSIGLADHNEQFF. The DNA of the CDR3 is TGTGCCAGCAGCATTGGGCTAGCGGACCACAATGAGCAGTTCTTC.

This clone was found once. This chain connects TRBV11-3 to TRBJ2-1, with 11 nucleotides matching TRBD2. The length of the CDR3 is 18 residues. CDR1 SGHNT and CDR2 YENEEA come from the germline V gene. V gave up 1 base and J gave up 4 bases; unmatched junction bases: 9. The CDR3 coding sequence is TGTGCCAGCAGCTTAGCCCCGGGACTAGCGGACCGATACAATGAGCAGTTCTTC. Amino acids: CASSLAPGLADRYNEQFF.

The J gene is TRBJ2-1, the V gene TRBV20-1; D unclear. This CDR3 is built from 11 residues. Germline CDR1 DFQATT, CDR2 SNEGSKA (reference sequence). V was cut by 6 bases and J by 8 bases, with 11 bases left in between. The CDR3 region is CSASNPDEQFF. CDR3 bases: TGCAGTGCCTCGAACCCCGATGAGCAGTTCTTC.

The genes are TRBV25-1 and TRBJ2-6; the match to TRBD1 covers 10 bases. CDR1 is MGHDK, CDR2 SYGVNS, per germline. Trimming at V came to 3 bases and at J to 0 bases, leaving 5 bases not matched to a gene. The CDR3 sequence is 18 residues long. CDR3 DNA: TGTGCCAGCAGTGACCCGACAGGGGGCCTCTCTGGGGCCAACGTCCTGACTTTC. Translation: CASSDPTGGLSGANVLTF.

The chain is built from TRBV5-1 and TRBJ2-3, with TRBD1 matching over 11 bases. The V gene end was trimmed by 4 bases and the J gene end by 1 base; junction bases not matched to a gene: 2. The CDR3 length is 15 residues. CDR1 SGHRS and CDR2 YFSETQ come from the germline V gene. CDR3 region: CASSGQGAGTDTQYF. In DNA form, the CDR3 reads TGCGCCAGCAGCGGACAGGGGGCAGGCACAGATACGCAGTATTTT.

This clone was recorded once. This chain connects TRBV6-1 to TRBJ1-2; 7 bases match TRBD1. This CDR3 is built from 13 residues. Trimming at V came to 10 bases and at J to 1 base, leaving 6 bases not matched to a gene. Germline-derived CDR1 and CDR2 are MNHNS and SASEGT. CDR3 loop: CAINRGLNYGYTF. In nucleotides, the CDR3 is TGTGCCATCAACAGGGGTCTTAACTATGGCTACACCTTC.

V gene TRBV4-1 combines with J gene TRBJ2-1; 7 bases are a match to TRBD2. CDR3 length: 15 residues. Germline-derived CDR1 and CDR2 are MGHRA and YSYEKL. Trimming at V came to 2 bases and at J to 2 bases, leaving 3 bases not matched to a gene. The CDR3 loop is CASSQLAVAYNEQFF. DNA for the CDR3: TGCGCCAGCAGCCAACTAGCGGTCGCCTACAATGAGCAGTTCTTC.

This rearrangement joins TRBV5-1 to TRBJ2-5, with 12 bases lining up with TRBD2. Trimming cost V 4 bases and J 11 bases; bases outside gene matches: 12. This CDR3 is 15 amino acids long. Germline CDR1 reads SGHRS; CDR2 reads YFSETQ. CDR3 nucleotides: TGCGCCAGCAGCCCACGGACTAGCGGGGAGAGAGAGCAGTACTTC. Translation gives CASSPRTSGEREQYF.

The chain recombines TRBV6-1 with TRBJ1-5; D unresolved. Deletions cut 3 bases from V and 3 bases from J, with 12 bases between. The germline V gene encodes CDR1 MNHNS and CDR2 SASEGT. The CDR3 runs 15 residues. The CDR3 DNA reads TGTGCCAGCAGTGACGCGGGCGGCTCCAATCAGCCCCAGCATTTT. Translation gives CASSDAGGSNQPQHF.

The V and J genes are TRBV10-3 and TRBJ1-1, with a weak D call TRBD1 (5 bases). The CDR3 contains 14 residues. The germline CDR1 and CDR2 sequences are ENHRY and SYGVKD. Deletions cut 2 bases from V and 5 bases from J, with 12 bases between. CDR3 sequence reads: CAISERGEDTEAFF. The DNA of the CDR3 is TGTGCCATCAGTGAGAGGGGAGAAGATACTGAAGCTTTCTTT.

This chain joins TRBV5-4 and TRBJ1-1, with D maybe TRBD1 (6 bases). CDR1 and CDR2 (germline): SGHNT, YYREEE (reference sequence). The CDR3 is 14 amino acids. Trimming shortened V by 7 bases and J by 5 bases, and 18 bases separated the two germline ends. CDR3 bases: TGTGCCAGCCTTAAGGGGGGCCGAGAGACTGAAGCTTTCTTT. This gives the protein CASLKGGRETEAFF.

The chain has TRBV29-1 and TRBJ2-7, with 11 bases that match TRBD2. Germline V gene lookup returns CDR1 SQVTM and CDR2 ANQGSEA. This CDR3 is 17 amino acids long. V lost 4 bases and J lost 0; bases outside the gene matches: 11. The CDR3 sequence is CSVGGRTSGLPSYEQYF. CDR3 sequence (DNA): TGCAGCGTTGGGGGGCGGACTAGCGGGCTCCCCTCCTACGAGCAGTACTTC.

The V call is TRBV4-3, the J call TRBJ2-7; a weak D match, TRBD2 (6 bases). This CDR3 contains 16 residues. Germline V CDR1 and CDR2: LGHNA, YSLEER. Deletions cut 0 bases from V and 2 bases from J, with 14 bases between. The CDR3 DNA is TGCGCCAGCAGCCAAGATGAAGGAACGGGAGCCTACGAGCAGTACTTC. This translates into CASSQDEGTGAYEQYF.

Worth noting for this clone: This could be a read error, since a much larger clone is one nucleotide away. This chain links TRBV11-3 with TRBJ2-5; 12 nucleotides align to TRBD2. The CDR3 runs to 14 residues. Germline V lookup: CDR1 SGHNT, CDR2 YENEEA. V shed 5 bases, J shed 4 bases, and the junction held 2 bases outside the gene matches. The CDR3 region has the DNA TGTGCCAGCAGCCTGGGACTAGCGGGAGAGACCCAGTACTTC. Translating it yields CASSLGLAGETQYF.

This clone has just a few counts. The V call is TRBV2, the J call TRBJ1-2, with D tentatively TRBD1 (5 bases). Trimming left V 2 bases short and J 0 bases short, with 13 bases between. Germline assignment: CDR1 SNHLY and CDR2 FYNNEI. This CDR3 spans 16 amino acids. The CDR3 DNA is TGTGCCAGCAGTGAAACGATGGACATATCTAACTATGGCTACACCTTC. Translating gives CASSETMDISNYGYTF.